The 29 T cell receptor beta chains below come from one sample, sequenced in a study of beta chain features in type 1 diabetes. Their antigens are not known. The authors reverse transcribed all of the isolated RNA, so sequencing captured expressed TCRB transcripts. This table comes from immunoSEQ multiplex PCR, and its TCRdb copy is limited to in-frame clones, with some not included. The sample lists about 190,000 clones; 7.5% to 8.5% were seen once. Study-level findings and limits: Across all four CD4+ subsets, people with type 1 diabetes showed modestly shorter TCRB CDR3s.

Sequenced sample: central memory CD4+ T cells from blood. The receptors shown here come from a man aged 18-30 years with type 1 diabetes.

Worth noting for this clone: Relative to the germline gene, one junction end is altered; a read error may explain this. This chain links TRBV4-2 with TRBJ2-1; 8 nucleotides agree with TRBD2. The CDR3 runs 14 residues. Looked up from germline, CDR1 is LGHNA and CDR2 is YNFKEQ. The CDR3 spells CASSQDPSGSPHIF. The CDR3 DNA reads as TGTGCCAGCAGCCAAGATCCTAGCGGGTCACCCCACATCTTC.

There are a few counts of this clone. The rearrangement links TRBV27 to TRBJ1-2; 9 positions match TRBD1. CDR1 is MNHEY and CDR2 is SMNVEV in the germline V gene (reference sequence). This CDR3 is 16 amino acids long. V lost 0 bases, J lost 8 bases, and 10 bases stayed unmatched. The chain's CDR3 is CASSLSGSGTGNGYTF. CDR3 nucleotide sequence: TGTGCCAGCAGTTTATCGGGATCCGGGACAGGGAACGGCTACACCTTC.

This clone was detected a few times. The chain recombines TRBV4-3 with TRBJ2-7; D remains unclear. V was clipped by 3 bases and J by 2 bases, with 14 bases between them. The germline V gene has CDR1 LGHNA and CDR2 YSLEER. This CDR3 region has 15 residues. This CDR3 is CASSQAVQPTYEQYF. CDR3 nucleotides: TGCGCCAGCAGCCAGGCTGTACAACCAACCTACGAGCAGTACTTC.

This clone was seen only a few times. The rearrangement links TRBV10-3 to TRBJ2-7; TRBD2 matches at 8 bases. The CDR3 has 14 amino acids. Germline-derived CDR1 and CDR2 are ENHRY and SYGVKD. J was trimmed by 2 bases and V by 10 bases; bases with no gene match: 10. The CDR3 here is CATSDRGGTYEQYF. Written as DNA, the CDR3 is TGTGCCACCTCCGATCGCGGGGGGACCTACGAGCAGTACTTC.

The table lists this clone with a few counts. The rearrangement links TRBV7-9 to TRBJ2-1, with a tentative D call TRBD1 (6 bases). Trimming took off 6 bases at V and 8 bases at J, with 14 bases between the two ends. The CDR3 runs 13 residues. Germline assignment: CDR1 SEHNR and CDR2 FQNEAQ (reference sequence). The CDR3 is CASSPTGKDEQFF. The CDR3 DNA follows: TGTGCCAGCAGTCCAACAGGGAAGGATGAGCAGTTCTTC.

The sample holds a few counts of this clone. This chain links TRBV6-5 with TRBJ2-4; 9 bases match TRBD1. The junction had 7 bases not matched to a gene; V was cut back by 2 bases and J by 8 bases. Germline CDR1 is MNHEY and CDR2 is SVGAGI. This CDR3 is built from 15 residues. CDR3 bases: TGTGCCAGCAGTTACCCCCGGGACAGGGCTGACATTCAGTACTTC. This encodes CASSYPRDRADIQYF.

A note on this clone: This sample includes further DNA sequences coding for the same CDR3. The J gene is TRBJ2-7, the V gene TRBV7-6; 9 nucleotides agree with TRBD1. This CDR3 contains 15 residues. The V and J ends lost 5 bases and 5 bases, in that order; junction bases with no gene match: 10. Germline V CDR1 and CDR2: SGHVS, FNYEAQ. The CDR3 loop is CASSLPGTGGNEQYF. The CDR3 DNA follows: TGTGCCAGCAGCCTCCCGGGTACAGGGGGCAACGAGCAGTACTTC.

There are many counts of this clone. The CDR3 nucleotides read TGTGCCAGCGGGGCGTGGGACTCGAAGACCCAGTACTTC. It codes for CASGAWDSKTQYF. V and J are TRBV19 and TRBJ2-5, with TRBD2 as a possible D gene (6 bases). The CDR3 consists of 13 residues. The germline CDR1 and CDR2 sequences are LNHDA and SQIVND (reference sequence). Trimming cost V 9 bases and J 6 bases, with 17 bases left between them.

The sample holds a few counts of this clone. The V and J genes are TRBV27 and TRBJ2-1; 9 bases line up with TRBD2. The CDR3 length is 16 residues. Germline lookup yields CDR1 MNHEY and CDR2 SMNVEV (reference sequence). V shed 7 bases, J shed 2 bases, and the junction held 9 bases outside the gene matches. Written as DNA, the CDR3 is TGTGCCAGCAAAAAGGATAGCGGGAGCACCTACAATGAGCAGTTCTTC. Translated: CASKKDSGSTYNEQFF.

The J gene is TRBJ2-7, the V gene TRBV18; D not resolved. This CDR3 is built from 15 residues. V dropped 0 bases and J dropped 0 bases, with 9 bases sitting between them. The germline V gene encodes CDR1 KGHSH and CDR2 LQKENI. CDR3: CASSPPQISSYEQYF. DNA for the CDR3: TGTGCCAGCTCACCACCTCAGATCAGCTCCTACGAGCAGTACTTC.

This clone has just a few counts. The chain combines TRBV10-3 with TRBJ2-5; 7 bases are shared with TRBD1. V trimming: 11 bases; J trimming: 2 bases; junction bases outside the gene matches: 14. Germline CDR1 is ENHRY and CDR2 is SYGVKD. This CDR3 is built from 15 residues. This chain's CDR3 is CAVNDNRGSQETQYF. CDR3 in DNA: TGTGCCGTCAATGACAACAGGGGATCTCAAGAGACCCAGTACTTC.

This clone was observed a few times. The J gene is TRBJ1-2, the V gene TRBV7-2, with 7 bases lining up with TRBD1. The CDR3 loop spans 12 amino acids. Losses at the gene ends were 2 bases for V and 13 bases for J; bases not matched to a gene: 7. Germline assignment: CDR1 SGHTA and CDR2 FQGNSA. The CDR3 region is CASSLRQGSSTF. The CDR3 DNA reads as TGTGCCAGCAGCTTAAGACAGGGCAGCTCCACCTTC. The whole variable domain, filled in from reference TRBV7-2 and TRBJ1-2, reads GAGVSQSPSNKVTEKGKDVELRCDPISGHTALYWYRQSLGQGLEFLIYFQGNSAPDKSGLPSDRFSAERTGGSVSTLTIQRTQQEDSAVYLCASSLRQGSSTFGSGTRLTVV.

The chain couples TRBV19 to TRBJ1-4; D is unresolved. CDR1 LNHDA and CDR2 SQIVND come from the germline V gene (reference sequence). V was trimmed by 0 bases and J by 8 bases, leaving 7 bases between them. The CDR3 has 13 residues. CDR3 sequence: CASSIEGDEKLFF. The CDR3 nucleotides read TGTGCCAGTAGTATAGAAGGAGACGAAAAACTGTTTTTT.

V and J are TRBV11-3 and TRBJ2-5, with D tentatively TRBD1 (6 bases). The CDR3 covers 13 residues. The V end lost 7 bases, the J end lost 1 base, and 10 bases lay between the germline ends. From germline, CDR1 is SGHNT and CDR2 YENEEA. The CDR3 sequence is CASNGQPQETQYF. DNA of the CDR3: TGTGCCAGCAATGGACAGCCCCAAGAGACCCAGTACTTC.

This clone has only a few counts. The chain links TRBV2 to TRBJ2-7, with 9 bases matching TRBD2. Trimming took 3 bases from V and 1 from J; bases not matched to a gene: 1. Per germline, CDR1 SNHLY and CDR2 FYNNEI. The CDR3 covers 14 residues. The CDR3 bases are TGTGCCAGCAGTGATACTAGCGGGTCCTACGAGCAGTACTTC. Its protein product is CASSDTSGSYEQYF.

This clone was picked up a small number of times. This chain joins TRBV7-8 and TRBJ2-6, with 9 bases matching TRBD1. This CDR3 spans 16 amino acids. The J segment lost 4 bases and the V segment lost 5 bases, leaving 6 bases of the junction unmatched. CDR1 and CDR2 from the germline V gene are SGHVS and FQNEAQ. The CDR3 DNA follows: TGTGCCAGCAGCGCACAGGGGGCAGGGGGGGCCAACGTCCTGACTTTC. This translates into CASSAQGAGGANVLTF.

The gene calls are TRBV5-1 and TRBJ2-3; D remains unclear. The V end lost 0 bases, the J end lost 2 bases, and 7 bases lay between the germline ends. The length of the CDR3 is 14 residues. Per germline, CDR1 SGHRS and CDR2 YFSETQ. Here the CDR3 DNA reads TGCGCCAGCAGCTTGGACCAGGCCACAGATACGCAGTATTTT. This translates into CASSLDQATDTQYF.

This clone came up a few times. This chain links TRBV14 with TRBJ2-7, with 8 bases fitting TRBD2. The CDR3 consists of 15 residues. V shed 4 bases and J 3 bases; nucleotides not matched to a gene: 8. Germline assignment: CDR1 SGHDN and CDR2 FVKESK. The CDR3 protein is CASSPLGLDFYEQYF. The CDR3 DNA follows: TGTGCCAGCAGCCCCCTGGGACTAGACTTCTACGAGCAGTACTTC.

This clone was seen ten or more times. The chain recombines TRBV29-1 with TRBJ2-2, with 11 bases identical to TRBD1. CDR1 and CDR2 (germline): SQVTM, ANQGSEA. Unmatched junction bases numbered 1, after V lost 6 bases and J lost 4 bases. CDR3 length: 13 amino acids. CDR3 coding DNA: TGCAGCGTAGGGACAGGGGGCACCGGGGAGCTGTTTTTT. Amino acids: CSVGTGGTGELFF.

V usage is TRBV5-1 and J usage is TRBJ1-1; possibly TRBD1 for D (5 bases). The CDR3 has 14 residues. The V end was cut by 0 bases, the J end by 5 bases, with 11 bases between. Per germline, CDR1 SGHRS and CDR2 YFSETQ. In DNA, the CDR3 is TGCGCCAGCAGCTTGGAGGCATCAGGGACTGAAGCTTTCTTT. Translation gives CASSLEASGTEAFF.

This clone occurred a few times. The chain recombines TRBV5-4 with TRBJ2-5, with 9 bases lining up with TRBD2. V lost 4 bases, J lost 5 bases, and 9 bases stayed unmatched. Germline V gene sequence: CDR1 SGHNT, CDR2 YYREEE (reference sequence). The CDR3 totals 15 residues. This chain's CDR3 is CASSPSSGTGETQYF. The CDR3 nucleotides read TGTGCCAGCAGCCCCTCTAGCGGGACGGGTGAGACCCAGTACTTC.

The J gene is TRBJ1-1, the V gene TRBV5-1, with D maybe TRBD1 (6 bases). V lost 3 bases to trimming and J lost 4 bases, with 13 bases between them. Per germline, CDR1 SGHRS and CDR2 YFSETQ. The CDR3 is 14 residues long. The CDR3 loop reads CASSSNWGRTEAFF. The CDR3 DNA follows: TGCGCCAGCAGCTCTAACTGGGGGCGCACTGAAGCTTTCTTT.

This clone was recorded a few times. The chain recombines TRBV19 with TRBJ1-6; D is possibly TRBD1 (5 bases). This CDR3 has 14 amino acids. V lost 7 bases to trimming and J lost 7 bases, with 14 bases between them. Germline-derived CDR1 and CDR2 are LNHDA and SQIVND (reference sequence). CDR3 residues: CASKQQEGNSPLHF. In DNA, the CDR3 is TGTGCCAGTAAACAACAGGAGGGGAATTCACCCCTCCACTTT.

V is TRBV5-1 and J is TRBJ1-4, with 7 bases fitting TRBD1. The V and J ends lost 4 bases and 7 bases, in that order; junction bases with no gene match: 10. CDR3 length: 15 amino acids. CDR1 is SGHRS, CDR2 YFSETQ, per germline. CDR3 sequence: CASSDDRAGGEKLFF. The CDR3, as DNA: TGCGCCAGCAGCGATGACAGGGCGGGGGGTGAAAAACTGTTTTTT.

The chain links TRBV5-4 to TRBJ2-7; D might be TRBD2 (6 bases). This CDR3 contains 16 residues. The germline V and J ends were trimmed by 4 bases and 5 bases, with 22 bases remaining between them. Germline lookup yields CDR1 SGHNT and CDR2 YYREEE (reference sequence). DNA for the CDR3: TGTGCCAGCAGCCCACCCGGAGGGAGATCTTTGAACGAGCAGTACTTC. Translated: CASSPPGGRSLNEQYF.

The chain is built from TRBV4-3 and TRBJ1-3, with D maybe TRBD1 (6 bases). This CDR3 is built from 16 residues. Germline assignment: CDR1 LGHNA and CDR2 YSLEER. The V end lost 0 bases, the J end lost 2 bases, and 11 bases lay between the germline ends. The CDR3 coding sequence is TGCGCCAGCAGCCAAGACTTGGGGGCAGCTGGAAACACCATATATTTT. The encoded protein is CASSQDLGAAGNTIYF.

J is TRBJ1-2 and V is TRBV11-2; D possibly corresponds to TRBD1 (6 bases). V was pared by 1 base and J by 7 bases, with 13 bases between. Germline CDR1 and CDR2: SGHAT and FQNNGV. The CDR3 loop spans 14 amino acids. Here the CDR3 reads CASSLAQGSAGYTF. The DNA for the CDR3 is TGTGCCAGCAGCTTAGCACAGGGAAGCGCTGGCTACACCTTC.

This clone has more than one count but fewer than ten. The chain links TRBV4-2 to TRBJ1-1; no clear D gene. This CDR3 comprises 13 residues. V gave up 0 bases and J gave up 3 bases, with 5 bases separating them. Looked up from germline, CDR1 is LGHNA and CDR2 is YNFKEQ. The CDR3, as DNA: TGTGCCAGCAGCCAAGAGCGCTACACTGAAGCTTTCTTT. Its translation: CASSQERYTEAFF.

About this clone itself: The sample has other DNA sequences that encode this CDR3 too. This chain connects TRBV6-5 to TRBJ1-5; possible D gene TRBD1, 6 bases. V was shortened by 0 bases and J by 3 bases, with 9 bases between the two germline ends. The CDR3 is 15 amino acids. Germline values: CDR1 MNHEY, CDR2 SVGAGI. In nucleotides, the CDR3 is TGTGCCAGCAGTTACTCAGGGGGAGACAATCAGCCCCAGCATTTT. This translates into CASSYSGGDNQPQHF.